Sequencing of this T cell receptor beta chain was carried out in a study of vaccination and CD4 T cells after COVID-19. Study context: Each of the control cultures got a CEFX pool, an HIV-1 Nef pool, or no peptide. General study points: Relatively few convalescent patients were studied; early post-infection timepoints were not included.

The assay that was used to sequence DNA from cultured CD4+ T cells was the Oncomine TCR Beta short-read assay. Genomic DNA was isolated from CD4+ T cells that had been cultured. MiXCR, applied by TCRdb to the PCR reads, yields one record per CDR3 protein. Here the sample spans 10,000 or so distinct CDR3 sequences, approximately 35% being singletons. CDR1 and CDR2 (germline): MNHNS, SASEGT. With 6 bases clipped from V and 2 bases from J, the junction kept 13 bases outside the gene matches. The CDR3 runs 17 residues. Notes on this clonotype: Its specificity is not known.

Stated treatment: approximately 11-day PBMC culture with coronavirus spike peptide pools or control peptides (ViraFEST assay). CD4+ T cells that came from the unexposed donor were collected before the COVID-19 pandemic (2011-2018). Peptide pools at about 9.7 ug/ml and IL-2 at approximately 10 IU/ml were added to cultures of a few million PBMCs per well. Negative selection separated CD4+ T cells from roughly 10-day cultures. The clonotype comes from a human donor in good health. The gene calls are TRBV6-1 and TRBJ2-5, with 9 bases matching TRBD1. The material sequenced was CD4+ T cells from blood, cultured in vitro. CDR3 sequence: CASSSRTGVNSQETQYF. The CDR3 DNA is TGTGCCAGCAGCTCGAGGACAGGGGTCAATTCTCAAGAGACCCAGTACTTC.